These T cell receptor beta chains were read from a single sample in a study of OX40 agonist ivuxolimab in advanced cancers. Clones were read by immunoSEQ multiplex PCR, and TCRdb kept only the in-frame ones, dropping some. The data hold 40,000 or so clones, with 60% to 80% observed a single time. The input for sequencing was CD4+ or CD8+ T cells sorted from blood, taken in a trial of the OX40 agonist ivuxolimab. These receptors were taken from an adult with an advanced solid tumor such as melanoma, head and neck, liver or kidney cancer. Both conserved end residues are part of each CDR3. The D gene is left open where the match is weak. A row's size may be missing; if present it is once, few, many or a size class.

abundance	v_gene	j_gene	d_gene	CDR3aa	CDR3nt
once	TRBV6-6	TRBJ1-3	-	CASIMVAGGNTIYF	TGTGCCAGCATCATGGTGGCAGGCGGAAACACCATATATTTT
-	TRBV28	TRBJ1-4	-	CASSPARVGYGLFF	TGTGCCAGCAGTCCCGCAAGGGTTGGATACGGACTGTTTTTT
-	TRBV4-1	TRBJ2-7	TRBD1	CASSHPGTGNYEQYF	TGCGCCAGCAGCCACCCCGGGACAGGGAACTACGAGCAGTACTTC
-	TRBV6-4	TRBJ2-3	TRBD2	CASSDQPSGSSDTQYF	TGTGCCAGCAGTGACCAGCCTAGCGGGAGCTCAGATACGCAGTATTTT
-	TRBV6-4	TRBJ1-2	-	CASRDSGSYGYTF	TGTGCCAGCAGGGACTCCGGCAGCTATGGCTACACCTTC
-	TRBV7-2	TRBJ1-2	-	CASSLEDSVYQAYGYTF	TGTGCCAGCAGCTTAGAGGACAGTGTCTACCAAGCCTATGGCTACACCTTC
-	TRBV10-3	TRBJ2-5	-	CAISEGIRETQYF	TGTGCCATCAGTGAGGGAATTAGAGAGACCCAGTACTTC
-	TRBV4-2	TRBJ2-7	TRBD1	CASSLEGTGNYEQYF	TGTGCCAGCAGCTTGGAGGGGACAGGGAACTACGAGCAGTACTTC
-	TRBV5-1	TRBJ1-2	-	CASSVGANYGYTF	TGCGCCAGCAGCGTGGGAGCTAACTATGGCTACACCTTC
-	TRBV19	TRBJ2-7	-	CASSYNSGTVLYEQYF	TGTGCCAGTAGCTACAATAGCGGGACAGTGTTATACGAGCAGTACTTC
-	TRBV7-9	TRBJ2-1	-	CASSSWEDNEQFF	TGTGCCAGCAGCTCATGGGAGGACAATGAGCAGTTCTTC
-	TRBV11-2	TRBJ1-1	-	CASSLEGQAFF	TGTGCCAGCAGCTTAGAGGGACAAGCTTTCTTT
few	TRBV7-9	TRBJ1-5	-	CASSLETDQPQHF	TGTGCCAGCAGCTTAGAAACGGATCAGCCCCAGCATTTT
-	TRBV7-2	TRBJ1-2	-	CASSLVSNPNYGYTF	TGTGCCAGCAGCTTAGTCAGTAATCCTAACTATGGCTACACCTTC
few	TRBV7-4	TRBJ1-2	-	CASSSAYYGYTF	TGTGCCAGCAGCTCAGCCTACTATGGCTACACCTTC
once	TRBV5-1	TRBJ2-1	-	CASSIRLEGYNEQFF	TGCGCCAGCAGCATCCGACTAGAAGGCTACAATGAGCAGTTCTTC
-	TRBV27	TRBJ2-7	TRBD2	CASSPTRGGGEQYF	TGTGCCAGCAGTCCCACCCGGGGGGGTGGGGAGCAGTACTTC
-	TRBV10-3	TRBJ1-4	-	CATCKDNSNEKLFF	TGTGCCACGTGTAAGGACAATTCTAATGAAAAACTGTTTTTT
-	TRBV7-9	TRBJ1-1	TRBD1	CASSDPFRGDTEAFF	TGTGCCAGCAGCGACCCTTTCAGGGGGGACACTGAAGCTTTCTTT
-	TRBV28	TRBJ1-3	-	CASSSSGGPAGNTIYF	TGTGCCAGCAGCAGCTCTGGGGGGCCCGCTGGAAACACCATATATTTT
once	TRBV7-8	TRBJ1-2	-	CASSLAAGVYGYTF	TGTGCCAGCAGCTTAGCGGCTGGGGTCTATGGCTACACCTTC